These T cell receptor beta chains were read from a single sample in a study of cytomegalovirus exposure and HLA in healthy donors. Method: immunoSEQ multiplex PCR; TCRdb's copy keeps in-frame clones and lacks some. The sample holds around 70,000 clones, roughly four fifths seen once. Sequenced material: PBMCs. The receptors were sampled from a human donor in good health. The CDR3 runs from the conserved cysteine through the conserved F or W. Fields, in order: CDR3 length, V gene, J gene, CDR3 protein.

14	TRBV2	TRBJ2-5	CASNRDSPKRGQYF
14	TRBV29-1	TRBJ1-3	CSVAPGSSGNTIYF
16	TRBV25-1	TRBJ1-2	CASSEYRLGASYGYTF
13	TRBV6-1	TRBJ1-2	CASSFGVGGGYTF
15	TRBV7-2	TRBJ2-1	CASSLDRGAPNEQFF
15	TRBV15	TRBJ1-2	CATSRERASNYGYTF
16	TRBV9	TRBJ2-5	CASSPRASVVGETQYF
16	TRBV7-2	TRBJ2-7	CASSLIGRKLGNEQYF
15	TRBV11-2	TRBJ1-2	CASSLGPTMSHGYTF
13	TRBV7-9	TRBJ1-6	CASSLAGDSPLHF
13	TRBV30	TRBJ2-1	CALGAWGYNEQFF
14	TRBV5-4	TRBJ2-5	CASSPGTVEKTQYF
16	TRBV4-3	TRBJ2-3	CASSQDLLSSTDTQYF
13	TRBV6-4	TRBJ2-3	CASSASDTDTQYF
15	TRBV2	TRBJ1-2	CASSEISSTGEGYPF
18	TRBV5-8	TRBJ2-3	CASSLAPGLAGGPVKQYF
16	TRBV5-1	TRBJ2-5	CASSRNPQGGKETQYF
12	TRBV7-8	TRBJ1-1	CASSLSQTEAFF
17	TRBV7-9	TRBJ1-5	CSSSLAFAGQSNQPQHF
15	TRBV2	TRBJ2-1	CASSGPSGGYNEQFF
14	TRBV2	TRBJ1-6	CASMTDRGDSPLHF
19	TRBV18	TRBJ2-6	CASSPDRDRGLSGANVLTF
15	TRBV6-5	TRBJ1-5	CASTQRGGSGQPQHF
16	TRBV6-6	TRBJ1-1	CASRDGGGRRDAEAFF
16	TRBV7-3	TRBJ1-1	CASSHLPQGAFTEAFF
16	TRBV19	TRBJ2-3	CASSRDRVPSTDTQYF
15	TRBV6-5	TRBJ2-6	CASSSNRAGANVLTF
15	TRBV2	TRBJ1-1	CASSDPTGPDTEAFF